These 9 T cell receptor beta chains were all obtained from the same sample, sequenced in a study of blood T cell repertoires in COVID-19. Libraries were prepared by immunoSEQ multiplex PCR; TCRdb keeps only in-frame clonotypes and omits some of them. The sample lists around 200,000 clones, around four fifths occurring once. Sequenced input: peripheral blood. Receptors were obtained from a woman aged 45 to 65 with acute or convalescent COVID-19.

The genes are TRBV6-6 and TRBJ2-7; TRBD2 agrees at 12 bases. V was clipped by 5 bases and J by 6 bases; unmatched bases: 8. CDR3 length: 15 residues. Per germline, CDR1 MNHNY and CDR2 SVGAGI (reference sequence). DNA of the CDR3: TGTGCCAGCAGTCGCCTAGCGGGAGGGATAAGCGAGCAGTACTTC. It yields the protein CASSRLAGGISEQYF.

V gene TRBV12-5 combines with J gene TRBJ2-2; possible D gene TRBD2, 6 bases. Germline lookup yields CDR1 LGHNT and CDR2 FRNRAP. V was trimmed by 5 bases and J by 0 bases, leaving 10 bases between them. The CDR3 loop spans 15 amino acids. CDR3 residues: CASGRDFTNTGELFF. The CDR3 DNA sequence: TGTGCTAGTGGTCGGGACTTTACGAACACCGGGGAGCTGTTTTTT.

The chain links TRBV6-1 to TRBJ1-2, with 8 bases aligning to TRBD1. This CDR3 has 19 residues. The V and J ends lost 4 bases and 0 bases, in that order; junction bases with no gene match: 16. Germline-derived CDR1 and CDR2 are MNHNS and SASEGT. The CDR3 sequence is CASSVDREWPLLANYGYTF. Here the CDR3 DNA reads TGTGCCAGCAGTGTGGACAGGGAATGGCCTCTGCTAGCTAACTATGGCTACACCTTC.

The gene calls are TRBV7-9 and TRBJ2-1; TRBD2 matches at 7 bases. The germline V gene has CDR1 SEHNR and CDR2 FQNEAQ (reference sequence). The ends lost 1 base at V and 5 bases at J; junction bases unmatched: 8. The CDR3 loop spans 16 amino acids. In DNA form, the CDR3 reads TGTGCCAGCAGCTTAGGCCGGACTAGTGCTGACAATGAGCAGTTCTTC. Amino acids: CASSLGRTSADNEQFF.

J is TRBJ2-3 and V is TRBV14, with 7 positions matching TRBD1. The J segment lost 6 bases and the V segment lost 5 bases, leaving 5 bases of the junction unmatched. This CDR3 contains 13 residues. The V gene's germline CDR1 is SGHDN and CDR2 FVKESK. CDR3 DNA: TGTGCCAGCAGCACTCAACAGGGGGATACGCAGTATTTT. Its protein product is CASSTQQGDTQYF.

J is TRBJ2-7 and V is TRBV7-3; TRBD1 agrees at 10 bases. The CDR3 spans 15 residues. Germline CDR1 reads SGHTA; CDR2 reads FQGTGA. With 5 bases clipped from V and 4 bases from J, the junction kept 8 bases outside the gene matches. CDR3 in DNA: TGTGCCAGCAGCCACGGACAGGGGGGTTCGTACGAGCAGTACTTC. It translates to CASSHGQGGSYEQYF.

This chain joins TRBV19 and TRBJ1-2, with no clear D. CDR3 length: 16 residues. V gave up 6 bases and J gave up 5 bases, with 22 bases separating them. The V gene's germline CDR1 is LNHDA and CDR2 SQIVND (reference sequence). CDR3 region: CASRKIGGEAAYGYTF. The DNA of the CDR3 is TGTGCCAGTAGGAAGATAGGTGGGGAGGCCGCTTATGGCTACACCTTC.

This clone has only one observation. The V gene is TRBV19, the J gene TRBJ1-5; possible D gene TRBD1, 6 bases. Looked up from germline, CDR1 is LNHDA and CDR2 is SQIVND (reference sequence). Trimming pared 5 bases from V and 1 base from J, leaving 15 bases between. This CDR3 has 16 residues. The CDR3 region is CASSPGTRVSNQPQHF. CDR3 sequence (DNA): TGTGCCAGTAGTCCGGGGACACGGGTAAGCAATCAGCCCCAGCATTTT.

The rearrangement links TRBV19 to TRBJ2-7; 10 bases are shared with TRBD1. The trim removed 6 bases at V and 4 bases at J, leaving 3 bases unmatched. In germline, CDR1 is LNHDA, CDR2 SQIVND (reference sequence). The CDR3 has 13 amino acids. The CDR3 nucleotides are TGTGCCAGTAGGCGGGACAGGGGATACGAGCAGTACTTC. It yields the protein CASRRDRGYEQYF.